This T cell receptor (beta chain) was sequenced in a study of cytomegalovirus exposure and HLA in healthy donors. With 60 Vbeta and 13 Jbeta primers, the PCR was carried out. Sequencing was performed with immunoSEQ multiplex PCR; in TCRdb, only in-frame clones are kept and a portion is missing. The sample contains more than 95,000 clones, less than 85% of which appear only once. Looked up from germline, CDR1 is SGHTA and CDR2 is FQGTGA. V was clipped by 5 bases and J by 1 base, with 7 bases between them. The CDR3 covers 13 residues. Regarding the study as a whole: In a later analysis, productive TCRs from donors in an Asian-associated ancestry cluster reportedly carried fewer N-insertions than the cohort mean. In vitro experiments confirmed that a few CMV-associated chains were specific for CMV antigens. The only immune exposure information that was available was CMV serostatus.

Regarding this clone: The antigen remains unidentified.

This sequence joins TRBV7-3 and TRBJ2-3; tentative D call: TRBD2 (5 bases). Material for sequencing was PBMCs. The TCR comes from a man aged 40-55 years in good health and CMV-seropositive. CDR3 sequence reads: CASSRTRTDTQYF. CDR3 DNA: TGTGCCAGCAGCCGGACTCGCACAGATACGCAGTATTTT.